A selection of T cell receptor beta chains follows, all from one sample in a study of regulatory T cells in long-lasting Graves disease. MiXCR was run by TCRdb on the multiplex PCR reads, yielding one entry per CDR3 protein. The repertoire holds hundreds of thousands of distinct CDR3 sequences, roughly a fifth seen once, with around 7% in the top ten. This specimen was peripheral blood mononuclear cells (PBMCs), taken when the disease was refractory, from a patient treated with antithyroid drugs. These receptors all stem from a female donor with Graves disease. The conserved cysteine and the conserved F or W are not part of the CDR3 here. Fields, in order: V gene, D gene, CDR3 protein. D genes are given only for firm matches.

V gene: TRBV24-1; D gene: NA; CDR3 protein: ATSDSRTDRSYEQY
V gene: TRBV5-1; D gene: NA; CDR3 protein: ASSLGRMINSPLH
V gene: TRBV7-2; D gene: NA; CDR3 protein: ASSLATAANYGYT
V gene: TRBV28; D gene: NA; CDR3 protein: ASSLREGYGYT
V gene: TRBV12-3/TRBV12-4; D gene: TRBD1; CDR3 protein: ASNINRGQGAFFGNTIY
V gene: TRBV27; D gene: NA; CDR3 protein: ASSSHSRGGMNTEAF
V gene: TRBV6-1; D gene: NA; CDR3 protein: ASSQDADGNQPQH
V gene: TRBV12-3/TRBV12-4; D gene: NA; CDR3 protein: ASTYGLVRELF
V gene: TRBV6-2/TRBV6-3; D gene: NA; CDR3 protein: ASSSRDPSGYT
V gene: TRBV11-2; D gene: NA; CDR3 protein: ASSSWDQGNSDTQY
V gene: TRBV7-3; D gene: NA; CDR3 protein: ASSPINTGDYGGYT
V gene: TRBV19; D gene: NA; CDR3 protein: ASSIEVRRDTEQY
V gene: TRBV7-9; D gene: TRBD1; CDR3 protein: ASSLGARDRATGELF
V gene: TRBV9; D gene: TRBD2; CDR3 protein: ASSSGTSGGELF
V gene: TRBV20-1; D gene: NA; CDR3 protein: SARDPRGNNYGYT
V gene: TRBV5-1; D gene: NA; CDR3 protein: ASRGQDTEAF
V gene: TRBV7-2; D gene: TRBD2; CDR3 protein: ASSPGGSGELF
V gene: TRBV20-1; D gene: TRBD1; CDR3 protein: SASRGLSETQY
V gene: TRBV28; D gene: NA; CDR3 protein: ASSLQRPGELF
V gene: TRBV15; D gene: TRBD1; CDR3 protein: ATSRGTGAATNEKLF
V gene: TRBV3-1; D gene: NA; CDR3 protein: ASSQVRGTGTMSGELF
V gene: TRBV28; D gene: NA; CDR3 protein: ASRSVSEGIPALPHEKLF
V gene: TRBV29-1; D gene: NA; CDR3 protein: SVPTDSYQPQH
V gene: TRBV28; D gene: NA; CDR3 protein: ASSSLGREDEQF
V gene: TRBV20-1; D gene: TRBD2; CDR3 protein: SARPLAGEQY
V gene: TRBV19; D gene: TRBD2; CDR3 protein: ASSTPTSGPPRGQY
V gene: TRBV7-2; D gene: NA; CDR3 protein: ASSLVGVGGMDGYT
V gene: TRBV5-5; D gene: NA; CDR3 protein: ASSGTEYNTGELF
V gene: TRBV10-3; D gene: NA; CDR3 protein: AISEWSGRNYGYT
V gene: TRBV20-1; D gene: NA; CDR3 protein: SVPRGSQDQPQH
V gene: TRBV28; D gene: TRBD1; CDR3 protein: ASTNRGDTEAF
V gene: TRBV14; D gene: TRBD2; CDR3 protein: ASSPGLAGPNTGELF
V gene: TRBV5-1; D gene: TRBD2; CDR3 protein: ASSSRTSSGGLAQY
V gene: TRBV29-1; D gene: NA; CDR3 protein: SVEKGPRSAEAF
V gene: TRBV28; D gene: NA; CDR3 protein: ASSLIWGAQTEAF
V gene: TRBV11-2; D gene: TRBD2; CDR3 protein: ASSLVWEGSEETQY
V gene: TRBV20-1; D gene: NA; CDR3 protein: SAKRGTDTQY
V gene: TRBV6-1; D gene: NA; CDR3 protein: ASSERPGESPLH
V gene: TRBV19; D gene: NA; CDR3 protein: ASSNPTGQPQH
V gene: TRBV7-8; D gene: NA; CDR3 protein: ASSPRSGGQSNQPQH
V gene: TRBV12-3/TRBV12-4; D gene: NA; CDR3 protein: ASSFKSRAEEQY
V gene: TRBV13; D gene: TRBD2; CDR3 protein: ASSLIRGNSGRSTDTQY
V gene: TRBV5-1; D gene: NA; CDR3 protein: ASSLMPDRDTEAF
V gene: TRBV5-6; D gene: NA; CDR3 protein: ASSTFVGALGTDTQY
V gene: TRBV28; D gene: TRBD1; CDR3 protein: ASSATGTGDGYT
V gene: TRBV3-1; D gene: NA; CDR3 protein: ASSQINYEQY
V gene: TRBV7-9; D gene: NA; CDR3 protein: ASSSPLKETQY
V gene: TRBV5-6; D gene: TRBD1; CDR3 protein: ASSEGTGVYEQY
V gene: TRBV30; D gene: TRBD1; CDR3 protein: AWGIQGTGELF
V gene: TRBV27; D gene: NA; CDR3 protein: ASSPTAYRAGANVLT
V gene: TRBV28; D gene: NA; CDR3 protein: ASSHIAGDYSNQPQH